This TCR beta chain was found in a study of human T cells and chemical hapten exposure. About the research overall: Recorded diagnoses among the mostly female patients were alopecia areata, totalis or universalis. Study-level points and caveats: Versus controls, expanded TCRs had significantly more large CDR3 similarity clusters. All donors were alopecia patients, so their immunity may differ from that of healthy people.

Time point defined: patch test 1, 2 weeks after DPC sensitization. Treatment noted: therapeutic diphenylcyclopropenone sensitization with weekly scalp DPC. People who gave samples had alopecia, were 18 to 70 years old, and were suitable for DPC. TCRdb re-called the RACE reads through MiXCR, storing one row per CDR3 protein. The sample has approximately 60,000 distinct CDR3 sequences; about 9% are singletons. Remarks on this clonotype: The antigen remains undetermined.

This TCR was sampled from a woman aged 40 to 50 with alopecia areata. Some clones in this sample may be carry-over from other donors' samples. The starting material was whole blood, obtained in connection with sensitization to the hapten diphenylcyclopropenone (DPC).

The CDR3, as DNA: TGTGCCAGCAGCGAAGAGGGACGGGACCTAACAGGGACCCAGTACTTC. Amino acid sequence: CASSEEGRDLTGTQYF. The chain is built from TRBV7-7 and TRBJ2-5; D is perhaps TRBD1 or TRBD2 (5 bases each). The germline gives CDR1 SSHAT, CDR2 FNYEAQ (reference sequence). The CDR3 extends over 16 amino acids. V was clipped by 5 bases and J by 7 bases, with 23 bases between them. Together with reference TRBV7-7 and TRBJ2-5, the CDR3 gives the full variable domain: GAGVSQSPRYKVTKRGQDVTLRCDPISSHATLYWYQQALGQGPEFLTYFNYEAQPDKSGLPSDRFSAERPEGSISTLTIQRTEQRDSAMYRCASSEEGRDLTGTQYFGPGTRLLVL.